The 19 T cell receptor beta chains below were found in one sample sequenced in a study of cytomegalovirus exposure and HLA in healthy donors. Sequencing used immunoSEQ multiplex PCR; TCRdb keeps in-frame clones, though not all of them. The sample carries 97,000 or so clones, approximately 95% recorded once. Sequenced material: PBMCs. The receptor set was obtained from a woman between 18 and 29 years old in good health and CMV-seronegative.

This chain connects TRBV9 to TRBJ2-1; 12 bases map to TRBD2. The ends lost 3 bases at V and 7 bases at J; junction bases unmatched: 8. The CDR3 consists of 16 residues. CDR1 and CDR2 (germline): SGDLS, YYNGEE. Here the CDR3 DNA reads TGTGCCAGCAGCGCCCGACTAGCGGGGGCCATAAATGAGCAGTTCTTC. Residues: CASSARLAGAINEQFF. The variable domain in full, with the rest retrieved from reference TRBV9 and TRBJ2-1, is DSGVTQTPKHLITATGQRVTLRCSPRSGDLSVYWYQQSLDQGLQFLIQYYNGEERAKGNILERFSAQQFPDLHSELNLSSLELGDSALYFCASSARLAGAINEQFFGPGTRLTVL.

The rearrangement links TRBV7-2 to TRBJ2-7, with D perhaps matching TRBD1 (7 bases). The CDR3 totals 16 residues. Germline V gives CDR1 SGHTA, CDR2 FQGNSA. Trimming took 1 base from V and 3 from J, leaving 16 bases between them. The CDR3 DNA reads TGTGCCAGCAGCTTAGTGGAGGGACAGACCCGCTACGAGCAGTACTTC. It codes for CASSLVEGQTRYEQYF.

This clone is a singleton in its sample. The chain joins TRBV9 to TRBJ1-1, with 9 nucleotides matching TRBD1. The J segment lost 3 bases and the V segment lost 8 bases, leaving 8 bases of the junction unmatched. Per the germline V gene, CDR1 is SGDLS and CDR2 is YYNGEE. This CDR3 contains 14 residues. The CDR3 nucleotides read TGTGCCAGTCGCTTGGGGGACAGGGACACTGAAGCTTTCTTT. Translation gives CASRLGDRDTEAFF.

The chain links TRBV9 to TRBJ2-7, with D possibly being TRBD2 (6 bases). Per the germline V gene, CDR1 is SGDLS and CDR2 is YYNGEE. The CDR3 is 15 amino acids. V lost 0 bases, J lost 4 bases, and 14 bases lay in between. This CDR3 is CASSVDGGSRYEQYF. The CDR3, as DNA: TGTGCCAGCAGCGTAGATGGAGGGAGTCGTTACGAGCAGTACTTC.

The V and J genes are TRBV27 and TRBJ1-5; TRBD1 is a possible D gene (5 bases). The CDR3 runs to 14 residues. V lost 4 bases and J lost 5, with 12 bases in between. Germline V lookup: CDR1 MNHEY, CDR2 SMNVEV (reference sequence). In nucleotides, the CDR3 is TGTGCCAGCAGTTACGGGGGTGGGCATCAGCCCCAGCATTTT. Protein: CASSYGGGHQPQHF.

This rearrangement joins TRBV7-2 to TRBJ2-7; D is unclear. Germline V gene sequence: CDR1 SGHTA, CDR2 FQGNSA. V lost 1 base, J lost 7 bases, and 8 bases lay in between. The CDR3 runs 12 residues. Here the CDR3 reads CASSLETREQYF. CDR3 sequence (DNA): TGTGCCAGCAGCTTAGAAACGCGGGAGCAGTACTTC.

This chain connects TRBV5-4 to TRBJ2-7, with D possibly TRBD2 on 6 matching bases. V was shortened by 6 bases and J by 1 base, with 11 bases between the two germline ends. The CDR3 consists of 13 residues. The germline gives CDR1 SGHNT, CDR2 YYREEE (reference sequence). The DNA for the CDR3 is TGTGCCAGCAAAGGGGAGGAATCCTACGAGCAGTACTTC. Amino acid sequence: CASKGEESYEQYF.

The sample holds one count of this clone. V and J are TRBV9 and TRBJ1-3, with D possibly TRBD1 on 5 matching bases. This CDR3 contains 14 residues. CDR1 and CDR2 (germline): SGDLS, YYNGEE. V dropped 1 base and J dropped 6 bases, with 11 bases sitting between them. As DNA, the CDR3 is TGTGCCAGCAGCGTATCAGGGCTTGTAAACACCATATATTTT. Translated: CASSVSGLVNTIYF.

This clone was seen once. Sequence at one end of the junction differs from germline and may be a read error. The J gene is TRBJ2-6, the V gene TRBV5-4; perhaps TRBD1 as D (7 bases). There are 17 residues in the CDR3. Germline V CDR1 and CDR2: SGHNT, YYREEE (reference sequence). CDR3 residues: CASSQGGTASGANVLTF. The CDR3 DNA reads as TGCGCCAGCAGCCAGGGCGGGACAGCCTCTGGGGCCAACGTCCTGACTTTC.

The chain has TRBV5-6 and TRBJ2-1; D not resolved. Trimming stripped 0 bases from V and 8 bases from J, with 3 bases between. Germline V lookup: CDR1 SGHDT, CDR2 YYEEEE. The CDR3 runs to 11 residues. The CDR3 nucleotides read TGTGCCAGCAGCTTGGCGGATGAGCAGTTCTTC. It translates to CASSLADEQFF.

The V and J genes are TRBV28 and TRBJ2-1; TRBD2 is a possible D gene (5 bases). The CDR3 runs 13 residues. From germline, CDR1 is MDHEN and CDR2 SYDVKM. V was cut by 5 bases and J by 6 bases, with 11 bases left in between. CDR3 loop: CASSRPGSNEQFF. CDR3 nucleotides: TGTGCCAGCAGTCGCCCGGGGTCCAATGAGCAGTTCTTC.

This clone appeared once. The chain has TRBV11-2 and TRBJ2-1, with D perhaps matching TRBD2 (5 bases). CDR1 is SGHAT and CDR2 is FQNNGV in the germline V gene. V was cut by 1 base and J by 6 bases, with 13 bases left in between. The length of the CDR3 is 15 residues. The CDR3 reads CASSLVSGSGNEQFF. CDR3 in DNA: TGTGCCAGCAGCTTAGTAAGCGGATCAGGCAATGAGCAGTTCTTC.

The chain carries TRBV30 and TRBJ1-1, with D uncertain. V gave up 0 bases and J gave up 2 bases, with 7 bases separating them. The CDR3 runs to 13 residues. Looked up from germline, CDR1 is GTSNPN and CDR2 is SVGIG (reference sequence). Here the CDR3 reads CAWSVQANTEAFF. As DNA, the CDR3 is TGTGCCTGGAGTGTCCAGGCCAACACTGAAGCTTTCTTT.

The CDR3 DNA sequence: TGTGCCAGCAGTTACTCCGGGGGTGACACTGAAGCTTTCTTT. Translation: CASSYSGGDTEAFF. V and J are TRBV6-6 and TRBJ1-1; D possibly corresponds to TRBD1 (5 bases). V dropped 0 bases and J dropped 3 bases, with 8 bases sitting between them. Germline-derived CDR1 and CDR2 are MNHNY and SVGAGI (reference sequence). This CDR3 spans 14 amino acids.

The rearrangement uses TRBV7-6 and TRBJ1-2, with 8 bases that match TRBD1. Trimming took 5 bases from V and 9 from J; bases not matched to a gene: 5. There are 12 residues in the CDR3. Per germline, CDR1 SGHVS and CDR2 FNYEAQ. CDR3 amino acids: CASSPDRDRYTF. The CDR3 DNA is TGTGCCAGCAGCCCGGACAGGGATCGCTACACCTTC.

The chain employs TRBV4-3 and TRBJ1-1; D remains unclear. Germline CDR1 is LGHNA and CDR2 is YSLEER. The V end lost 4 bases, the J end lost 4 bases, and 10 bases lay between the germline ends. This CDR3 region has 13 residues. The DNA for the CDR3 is TGCGCCAGCAGCCCCGCGCCGGGCACTGAAGCTTTCTTT. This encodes CASSPAPGTEAFF.

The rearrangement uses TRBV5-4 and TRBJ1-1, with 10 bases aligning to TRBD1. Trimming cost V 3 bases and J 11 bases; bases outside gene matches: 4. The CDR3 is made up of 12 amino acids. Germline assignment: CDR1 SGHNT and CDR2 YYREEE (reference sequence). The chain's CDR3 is CASSYGTGDAFF. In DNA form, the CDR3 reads TGTGCCAGCAGCTACGGGACAGGGGATGCTTTCTTT.

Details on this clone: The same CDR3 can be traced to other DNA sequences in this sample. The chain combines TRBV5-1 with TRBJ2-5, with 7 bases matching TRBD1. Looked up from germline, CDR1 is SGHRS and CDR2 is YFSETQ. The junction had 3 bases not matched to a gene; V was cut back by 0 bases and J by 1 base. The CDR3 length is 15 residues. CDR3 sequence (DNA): TGCGCCAGCAGCTTGGGTCGGACAGGCCAAGAGACCCAGTACTTC. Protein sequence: CASSLGRTGQETQYF.

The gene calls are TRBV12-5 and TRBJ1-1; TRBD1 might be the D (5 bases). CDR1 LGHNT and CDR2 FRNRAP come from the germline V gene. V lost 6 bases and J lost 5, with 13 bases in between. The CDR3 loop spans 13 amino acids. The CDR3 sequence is CASGSGARTEAFF. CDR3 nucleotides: TGTGCTAGTGGAAGCGGGGCTAGAACTGAAGCTTTCTTT.